The 2 T cell receptor beta chains listed next were all sequenced from one sample in a study of T cells in Graves' hyperthyroidism and ophthalmopathy. RNA transcripts yielded amplified TCR beta CDR3 regions. When the TCR CDR3 underwent first-round RT-PCR, the HTBI primer set was used. TCRdb passed the multiplex PCR reads through MiXCR, listing each CDR3 protein once. The sample holds hundreds of thousands of distinct CDR3 sequences, around 15% seen once. Sequenced sample: blood. Receptors originate from a woman aged 30 to 39 with Graves' hyperthyroidism.

The count of this clonotype is one. With a much larger clone just one base away, this may be a read error. The chain recombines TRBV5-1 with TRBJ2-2, with D perhaps matching TRBD1 (5 bases). The CDR3 has 16 residues. Germline lookup yields CDR1 SGHRS and CDR2 YFSETQ. CDR3 loop: CASGLFGQPNTGELFF. DNA for the CDR3: TGCGCCAGCGGCTTGTTCGGACAACCTAACACCGGGGAGCTGTTTTTT.

This chain connects TRBV20-1 to TRBJ1-4, with D possibly being TRBD1 (5 bases). In germline, CDR1 is DFQATT, CDR2 SNEGSKA (reference sequence). The CDR3 consists of 13 residues. Between the trimmed V and J ends, which lost 5 bases and 8 bases, there was a span of 15 bases. The CDR3 reads CSAGGLGGEKLFF. CDR3 coding DNA: TGCAGTGCTGGGGGACTCGGCGGGGAAAAACTGTTTTTT.